This is a list of T cell receptor beta chains from one sample in a study of CD8+ T cells in alopecia areata. Repertoires were generated with immunoSEQ multiplex PCR, while TCRdb's copy carries only in-frame clones and drops some. Among over 150,000 clones listed, 58% were seen once. Here the sequenced sample was CD4+ T cells sorted from blood, taken at week 24, from a patient treated with tofacitinib. All receptors derive from a human donor with alopecia areata. Each CDR3 is given with its conserved first and last residue. The D gene is left open where the match is weak. Size is omitted from some rows. Given values are once, few, many or a class for expanded clones.

j_gene,v_gene,abundance,d_gene,CDR3nt,CDR3aa
TRBJ2-7,TRBV19,-,-,TGTGCCAGTAAGGACTTTAATTCGGGCGAGCAGTACTTC,CASKDFNSGEQYF
TRBJ2-7,TRBV29-1,-,-,TGCAGCGTTGAGATCTCAACCCAGAACCTCTACGAGCAGTACTTC,CSVEISTQNLYEQYF
TRBJ1-3,TRBV14,-,-,TGTGCCAGCAGCCCGACAGCTGGAAACACCATATATTTT,CASSPTAGNTIYF
TRBJ2-3,TRBV5-1,-,-,TGCGCCAGCAGTTCCTCGGGGGTGAGCACAGATACGCAGTATTTT,CASSSSGVSTDTQYF
TRBJ2-7,TRBV7-9,-,TRBD2,TGTGCCAGCAGCTTAGCGGGAGGGAGGGAGCAGTACTTC,CASSLAGGREQYF
TRBJ2-3,TRBV5-1,-,-,TGCGCCAGCAGCTTGGAGAGCGTCAGCACAGATACGCAGTATTTT,CASSLESVSTDTQYF
TRBJ2-1,TRBV7-3,-,TRBD2,TGTGCCAGCAGCCCGCGGACTAGCGGGAGACGTGGTGAGCAGTTCTTC,CASSPRTSGRRGEQFF
TRBJ2-1,TRBV2,-,TRBD2,TGTGCCAGCAGTTCTAGCGGCGAATACAATGAGCAGTTCTTC,CASSSSGEYNEQFF
TRBJ2-4,TRBV15,-,-,TGTGCCACCAGCAGAGATCTTCTCCCCAAAAACATTCAGTACTTC,CATSRDLLPKNIQYF
TRBJ1-2,TRBV10-3,-,-,TGTGCCATCAGTGGGGCTGTAGGGGGTGGCTACACCTTC,CAISGAVGGGYTF
TRBJ2-5,TRBV5-4,-,TRBD2,TGTGCCAGCAGATATGACGGGGGAGGGGAGACCCAGTACTTC,CASRYDGGGETQYF
TRBJ2-5,TRBV5-1,few,TRBD2,TGCGCCAGCAGAGCGGGGGAGGAAGAGACCCAGTACTTC,CASRAGEEETQYF
TRBJ2-7,TRBV6-1,few,-,TGTGCCAGCAGTGAAGCACAGGACAAGAAGCAGTACTTC,CASSEAQDKKQYF
TRBJ1-2,TRBV18,-,-,TGTGCCAGCTCACCACTTAGTGTCTCCTCCAAGGGGAACTATGGCTACACCTTC,CASSPLSVSSKGNYGYTF
TRBJ1-2,TRBV5-1,-,-,TGCGCCAGCAGCCCCGGGGATGGCTACACCTTC,CASSPGDGYTF
TRBJ2-7,TRBV6-5,-,-,TGTGCCAGCAGGACGCGTCGAGACGAGCAGTACTTC,CASRTRRDEQYF
TRBJ2-2,TRBV29-1,few,TRBD1,TGCAGCGTCGACGGGACAGGGGTAACCGGGGAGCTGTTTTTT,CSVDGTGVTGELFF
TRBJ1-1,TRBV7-9,-,-,TGTGCCAGCAGCGCGGGATACACTGAAGCTTTCTTT,CASSAGYTEAFF
TRBJ2-5,TRBV7-6,-,-,TGTGCCAGCAGCTTAGGGACAGGAGGGGTGGAGACCCAGTACTTC,CASSLGTGGVETQYF
TRBJ1-1,TRBV4-2,-,TRBD1,TGTGCCAGCAGCCCTGGACAGGGGGCAGCGGGGAACACTGAAGCTTTCTTT,CASSPGQGAAGNTEAFF
TRBJ1-6,TRBV5-1,-,-,TGCGCCAGCAGCTTGGGTGGCGGTCCCGATTCACCCCTCCACTTT,CASSLGGGPDSPLHF
TRBJ2-4,TRBV4-1,few,TRBD1,TGCGCCAGCAGCCAGGGCACCTATCAGGGGGCGTATAGCATTCAGTACTTC,CASSQGTYQGAYSIQYF
TRBJ1-2,TRBV4-3,-,-,TGCGCCAGCAGCCAAGATCCCAACGGGGGCTACACCTTC,CASSQDPNGGYTF
TRBJ2-5,TRBV29-1,-,-,TGCAGCGTTGAGCGCGGACAAGAGACCCAGTACTTC,CSVERGQETQYF
TRBJ1-4,TRBV30,-,TRBD1,TGTGCCTGTACGCGGGACAGTAATGAAAAACTGTTTTTT,CACTRDSNEKLFF
TRBJ2-2,TRBV4-2,-,TRBD1,TGTGCCAGCAGCCAAGAGACAGGGTTAGGGACCGGGGAGCTGTTTTTT,CASSQETGLGTGELFF
TRBJ1-5,TRBV30,-,TRBD1,TGTGCCTGGAGGGGACAGGAGAATCAGCCCCAGCATTTT,CAWRGQENQPQHF
TRBJ1-6,TRBV10-3,-,-,TGTGCCATCAGTGTGGATTCAGAGAATAATTCACCCCTCCACTTT,CAISVDSENNSPLHF
TRBJ2-3,TRBV5-1,once,-,TGCGCCAGCAGCTTGGACTATGAAGGGGATACGCAGTATTTT,CASSLDYEGDTQYF
TRBJ1-1,TRBV9,few,TRBD1,TGTGCCAGCAGCAAACCCGACAGGGGAAGTTACACTGAAGCTTTCTTT,CASSKPDRGSYTEAFF
TRBJ1-2,TRBV5-6,few,-,TGTGCCAGCAGCTTGATCAATGTAGACTATGGCTACACCTTC,CASSLINVDYGYTF
TRBJ2-7,TRBV5-1,few,TRBD2,TGCGCCAGCAGCTTAACTAGCGGGAGTATCTCCTACGAGCAGTACTTC,CASSLTSGSISYEQYF
TRBJ2-5,TRBV7-2,few,-,TGTGCCAGCAGCTTAACGAGGGAGACCCAGTACTTC,CASSLTRETQYF
TRBJ1-5,TRBV27,-,TRBD1,TGTGCCAGCAGTTTACTCGCAGGGGGGAGCAATCAGCCCCAGCATTTT,CASSLLAGGSNQPQHF
TRBJ2-5,TRBV15,-,-,TGTGCCACCAGCAATCGAGGGGGAGCAGAGACCCAGTACTTC,CATSNRGGAETQYF
TRBJ1-4,TRBV4-1,-,-,TGCGCCAGCAACAAGGGGGTGCGAGAAAAACTGTTTTTT,CASNKGVREKLFF
TRBJ2-1,TRBV27,-,-,TGTGCCAGCTGCCCCAACTCCTACAATGAGCAGTTCTTC,CASCPNSYNEQFF
TRBJ2-2,TRBV7-4,few,-,TGTGCCAGCAGCCAAAGCCCCGGGTACGAGGGCACCGGGGAGCTGTTTTTT,CASSQSPGYEGTGELFF
TRBJ2-3,TRBV15,-,TRBD2,TGTGCCACCAGCAGGTTCAGCGGGAGGGCAGATACGCAGTATTTT,CATSRFSGRADTQYF
TRBJ2-7,TRBV11-2,-,-,TGTGCCAGCAGCTTACCCCCAAGGTACTCCTACGAGCAGTACTTC,CASSLPPRYSYEQYF
TRBJ2-3,TRBV27,-,-,TGTGCCAGCTGCTCGAGGTCAGAAGGATGCGATACGCAGTATTTT,CASCSRSEGCDTQYF
TRBJ2-7,TRBV20-1,-,-,TGCAGTGCTAGAACGGGCGACGAGCAGTACTTC,CSARTGDEQYF
TRBJ2-5,TRBV27,many,TRBD2,TGTGCCAGCAGTTCAGCGGGAGGTGCAGAGACCCAGTACTTC,CASSSAGGAETQYF
TRBJ2-5,TRBV5-1,-,-,TGCGCCAGCAGCTCGACTGGGGAAGAGACCCAGTACTTC,CASSSTGEETQYF
TRBJ2-7,TRBV7-2,few,-,TGTGCCAGCAGCTTAGAGGCCAGCACCTACGAGCAGTACTTC,CASSLEASTYEQYF
TRBJ2-1,TRBV5-1,-,TRBD2,TGCGCCAGCAGCTTCCCTAGCGGGGGGGCGCATGAGCAGTTCTTC,CASSFPSGGAHEQFF
TRBJ2-7,TRBV29-1,-,-,TGCAGCGTTATCGGGAAAGGGTTATACGAGCAGTACTTC,CSVIGKGLYEQYF
TRBJ2-5,TRBV19,-,-,TGTGCCAGTAGTATGGGCAGAGAAGAGACCCAGTACTTC,CASSMGREETQYF
TRBJ2-1,TRBV19,once,-,TGTGCCAGTAGTAGCGAATATGAGCAGTTCTTC,CASSSEYEQFF
TRBJ2-1,TRBV11-2,-,TRBD2,TGTGCCAGCAGCTTAGAGCGAGCGGGGAGGGGTGAGCAGTTCTTC,CASSLERAGRGEQFF
TRBJ2-7,TRBV10-3,-,-,TGTGCCATCAGTGATAGTAAGAGCTCCTACGAGCAGTACTTC,CAISDSKSSYEQYF
TRBJ2-3,TRBV7-2,-,-,TGTGCCAGCAGCTTAGCGCGGGAAGAGGAGGATACGCAGTATTTT,CASSLAREEEDTQYF
TRBJ2-7,TRBV5-1,-,-,TGCGCCAGCACCCAATCCCCCGGGAAAACCTACGAGCAGTACTTC,CASTQSPGKTYEQYF
TRBJ1-1,TRBV5-1,-,-,TGCGCCAGCAGCTTGGAGGGTTTGGAGAACACTGAAGCTTTCTTT,CASSLEGLENTEAFF
TRBJ2-7,TRBV11-2,-,TRBD1,TGTGCCAGCAGCTTAGTAGACAGGGGAACCTACGAGCAGTACTTC,CASSLVDRGTYEQYF
TRBJ1-4,TRBV30,-,TRBD1,TGTGCCTGGAGTGTACCCAGGGGGAAGGAAAAACTGTTTTTT,CAWSVPRGKEKLFF
TRBJ2-5,TRBV4-1,few,-,TGCGCCAGCAGCCAAGTCGGCGCAGCCCAAGAGACCCAGTACTTC,CASSQVGAAQETQYF